There are a few counts of the clone carrying this T cell receptor beta chain. Its antigen is undetermined. The data are from a study of beta chain features in type 1 diabetes. Study-level information: In age, gender and cell yields, patients were similar to healthy donors. Points from the study as a whole: Among type 1 diabetes patients, VDJ junctions had fewer insertions and more deletions. Shortening that was moderate but significant affected the TCRB CDR3s of Type 1 diabetes patients in all four CD4+ subsets.

The whole isolated RNA underwent reverse transcription, so sequencing captured expressed TCRB transcripts. Data came from immunoSEQ multiplex PCR; TCRdb stores just in-frame clones and leaves some out. Of some 280,000 clones detected, 13% to 15% appear once; the ten largest clones hold less than 0.02%. Trimming removed 7 bases from V and 2 bases from J; junction bases left unmatched: 4. Germline values: CDR1 MDHEN, CDR2 SYDVKM. CDR3 size: 13 residues. Sequenced sample: naive CD4+ T cells from blood. This sequence joins TRBV28 and TRBJ2-7, with TRBD1 identical over 8 bases. The sequence was obtained from a man aged 25 to 40 with type 1 diabetes. The CDR3 nucleotides are TGTGCCAGCAAGACAGGGGTGGCCTACGAGCAGTACTTC. Translated: CASKTGVAYEQYF.